These T cell receptor beta chains were read from a single sample in a study of molecular identifiers for immune sequencing clone quantification. TCRdb reprocessed the PCR reads via MiXCR and lists one record per CDR3 protein. Of over 550,000 distinct CDR3 sequences detected, 25% appear once; the ten largest clones hold 0.7% to 0.95%. Material: naive CD8+ T cells from blood, with Jurkat cell RNA spiked in. The origin of the receptors is a human donor in good health. Some libraries in this study had Jurkat cell RNA spiked in. CDR3s include the opening cysteine and the closing phenylalanine or tryptophan. A D gene is named only where the DNA matches it firmly. The size of a clone is reported for some rows only, either as once, few or many, or as a class for expanded clones.

size: NA; V: TRBV4-3; D: NA; J: TRBJ1-2; DNA: TGCGCCAGCAGCCAAGATCAATGGAACTATGGCTACACCTTC; CDR3: CASSQDQWNYGYTF
size: many; V: TRBV9; D: TRBD2; J: TRBJ2-5; DNA: TGTGCCAGCAGCGCGGGACTAGCGGGGCAAGAGACCCAGTACTTC; CDR3: CASSAGLAGQETQYF
size: NA; V: TRBV27; D: TRBD1; J: TRBJ1-2; DNA: TGTGCCAGCGGGACAGGGGGCAACTATGGCTACACCTTC; CDR3: CASGTGGNYGYTF
size: few; V: TRBV7-7; D: TRBD1; J: TRBJ2-5; DNA: TGTGCCAGCAGCTTAGCTCAGGACAGGGGGGGAGAGACCCAGTACTTC; CDR3: CASSLAQDRGGETQYF
size: many; V: TRBV29-1; D: NA; J: TRBJ2-3; DNA: TGCAGCGTTGGGAGCACAGATACGCAGTATTTT; CDR3: CSVGSTDTQYF
size: NA; V: TRBV7-2; D: NA; J: TRBJ1-4; DNA: TGTGCCAGCAGCTTAGACCCCCTTAGCCGGGTTCCTAATGAAAAACTGTTTTTT; CDR3: CASSLDPLSRVPNEKLFF
size: few; V: TRBV19; D: NA; J: TRBJ2-1; DNA: TGTGCCAGTAGTATTGCTAGCGCCCGTACCTACAATGGGCAGTTCTTC; CDR3: CASSIASARTYNGQFF
size: NA; V: TRBV6-1; D: TRBD1; J: TRBJ1-5; DNA: TGTGCCAGCAGCCAGGGGGCCGTCCAGCCCCAGCATTTT; CDR3: CASSQGAVQPQHF
size: many; V: TRBV6-5; D: TRBD2; J: TRBJ2-7; DNA: TGTGCCAGCAGTTACCATACTAGCGGGGGGACGGAGCAGTACTTC; CDR3: CASSYHTSGGTEQYF
size: NA; V: TRBV14; D: NA; J: TRBJ2-7; DNA: TGTGCCAGCAGCCAAGAAGGATTAGGGGAGAAGGGGGTCGAGCAGTACTTC; CDR3: CASSQEGLGEKGVEQYF
size: many; V: TRBV2; D: TRBD2; J: TRBJ2-5; DNA: TGTGCCGGCAAGAGCGGGATTGAGACCCAGTACTTC; CDR3: CAGKSGIETQYF
size: NA; V: TRBV11-2; D: NA; J: TRBJ2-3; DNA: TGTGCCAGCAGCTTAGCTCCCGGAGGGGATACGCAGTATTTT; CDR3: CASSLAPGGDTQYF
size: NA; V: TRBV19; D: NA; J: TRBJ2-7; DNA: TGTGCCAGTTCTTTCGGGGTAGAGAACGAGCAGTACTTC; CDR3: CASSFGVENEQYF
size: NA; V: TRBV7-9; D: NA; J: TRBJ1-1; DNA: TGTGCCAGCAGCCTCCGGGCTGAAGCTTTCTTT; CDR3: CASSLRAEAFF
size: NA; V: TRBV19; D: TRBD1; J: TRBJ1-1; DNA: TGTGCCAGTAGTATTTTAGGGTGGGACAGGGGATCGCCTGAAGCTTTCTTT; CDR3: CASSILGWDRGSPEAFF
size: many; V: TRBV5-1; D: NA; J: TRBJ2-7; DNA: TGCGCCAGCAGCTTGGTTCCTAGCGAGTCCTACGAGCAGTACTTC; CDR3: CASSLVPSESYEQYF
size: many; V: TRBV13; D: NA; J: TRBJ1-1; DNA: TGTGCCAGCAAAAACACGAACTTGAACACTGAAGCTTTCTTT; CDR3: CASKNTNLNTEAFF
size: NA; V: TRBV4-1; D: TRBD1; J: TRBJ2-1; DNA: TGCGCCAGCAGCCAGGGACAGACCGACAATGAGCAGTTCTTC; CDR3: CASSQGQTDNEQFF
size: many; V: TRBV12-3/TRBV12-4; D: NA; J: TRBJ1-3; DNA: TGTGCCAGCAGTTTAACCGGGCAGAACACCATATATTTT; CDR3: CASSLTGQNTIYF
size: NA; V: TRBV14; D: TRBD1; J: TRBJ2-5; DNA: TGTGCCAGCAGCCAAGCTACAGGGGTGGGAGAGACCCAGTACTTC; CDR3: CASSQATGVGETQYF
size: many; V: TRBV7-8; D: NA; J: TRBJ1-1; DNA: TGTGCCAGCAGCTTAGTATGGGGGGACGAGCAGAACACTGAAGCTTTCTTT; CDR3: CASSLVWGDEQNTEAFF
size: NA; V: TRBV6-5; D: TRBD2; J: TRBJ2-7; DNA: TGTGCCAGCAGTTACTCGACTAGCGGGGCATCCTACGAGCAGTACTTC; CDR3: CASSYSTSGASYEQYF
size: few; V: TRBV27; D: TRBD1; J: TRBJ1-6; DNA: TGTGCCAGCGGGGAGGACAGGGTAAATTCACCCCTCCACTTT; CDR3: CASGEDRVNSPLHF
size: many; V: TRBV12-3/TRBV12-4; D: NA; J: TRBJ1-5; DNA: TGTGCCAGCAGCGGTGGCGGGCCCGGGGAGCCGAATCAGCCCCAGCATTTT; CDR3: CASSGGGPGEPNQPQHF
size: many; V: TRBV20-1; D: NA; J: TRBJ2-7; DNA: TGCAGTGCTAGAGGATCATCAGTTCTCGAGCAGTACTTC; CDR3: CSARGSSVLEQYF
size: many; V: TRBV4-1; D: NA; J: TRBJ1-5; DNA: TGCGCCAGCAGTCCGGACACTAATAGCAATCAGCCCCAGCATTTT; CDR3: CASSPDTNSNQPQHF
size: many; V: TRBV2; D: NA; J: TRBJ2-7; DNA: TGTGCCAACCTATCCCCGGAGACCTACGAGCAGTACTTC; CDR3: CANLSPETYEQYF
size: many; V: TRBV4-3; D: TRBD1; J: TRBJ1-6; DNA: TGCGCCAGCAGCCAGGACAGGGGAATTGATTCACCCCTCCACTTT; CDR3: CASSQDRGIDSPLHF
size: NA; V: TRBV6-1; D: NA; J: TRBJ2-7; DNA: TGTGCCAGCACCCTAGGGCCGGGGGAAGCCTGCGAGCGGTACTTC; CDR3: CASTLGPGEACERYF
size: NA; V: TRBV7-9; D: NA; J: TRBJ2-1; DNA: TGTGCCAGCAGCCCCCCGACAGGATCCGGAGTAGCAACCTACAATGAGCAGTTCTTC; CDR3: CASSPPTGSGVATYNEQFF
size: many; V: TRBV18; D: TRBD1; J: TRBJ2-3; DNA: TGTGCCAGCTCACCTGAGGACAGGAGGACAGATACGCAGTATTTT; CDR3: CASSPEDRRTDTQYF
size: few; V: TRBV4-1; D: NA; J: TRBJ2-7; DNA: TGCGCCAGCAGCCAAGAACCGGGTGGTATTTACGAGCAGTACTTC; CDR3: CASSQEPGGIYEQYF
size: many; V: TRBV11-2; D: TRBD2; J: TRBJ2-1; DNA: TGTGCCAGCAGCTTAGTTTTCAGCGGGGGGGCCGATGAGCAGTTCTTC; CDR3: CASSLVFSGGADEQFF
size: few; V: TRBV7-6; D: TRBD1; J: TRBJ2-2; DNA: TGTGCCAGCAGTCCGACAGGGGGCGGCACCGGGGAGCTGTTTTTT; CDR3: CASSPTGGGTGELFF
size: many; V: TRBV5-1; D: TRBD2; J: TRBJ2-5; DNA: TGCGCCAGCAGCTTGTCGGGGGGGGGACAAGAGACCCAGTACTTC; CDR3: CASSLSGGGQETQYF
size: few; V: TRBV27; D: NA; J: TRBJ2-7; DNA: TGTGCCAGCAGGAGTGAGCGGGCCTCCTCCTACGAGCAGTACTTC; CDR3: CASRSERASSYEQYF
size: many; V: TRBV4-3; D: NA; J: TRBJ1-4; DNA: TGCGCCAGCAGCCATGACAGTTCCTATGAAAAACTGTTTTTT; CDR3: CASSHDSSYEKLFF
size: NA; V: TRBV2; D: TRBD1; J: TRBJ1-5; DNA: TGTGCCAGCAGTGCTGAAACAGGGGGTGATCAGCCCCAGCATTTT; CDR3: CASSAETGGDQPQHF
size: many; V: TRBV29-1; D: NA; J: TRBJ2-7; DNA: TGCAGCGTTTCTGGGGGGCGTTGGTCCTACGAGCAGTACTTC; CDR3: CSVSGGRWSYEQYF
size: many; V: TRBV5-1; D: TRBD1; J: TRBJ1-5; DNA: TGCGCCAGCAGCCCGGGACAGGGTCCGGGCAATCAGCCCCAGCATTTT; CDR3: CASSPGQGPGNQPQHF
size: few; V: TRBV30; D: NA; J: TRBJ1-2; DNA: TGTGCCTGGAGTGTACGGGGCGACTATGGCTACACCTTC; CDR3: CAWSVRGDYGYTF
size: few; V: TRBV19; D: NA; J: TRBJ1-1; DNA: TGTGCCAGTACCTTTGGGGCCTCGAACACTGAAGCTTTCTTT; CDR3: CASTFGASNTEAFF
size: many; V: TRBV6-2/TRBV6-3; D: NA; J: TRBJ1-5; DNA: TGTGCCAGCAGTAACTCCCTACAGGGTAACCAGCCCCAGCATTTT; CDR3: CASSNSLQGNQPQHF
size: NA; V: TRBV4-3; D: NA; J: TRBJ2-2; DNA: TGCGCCAGCAGCCAAGGTGTGGGAACGTTGTACTCCGGGGAGCTGTTTTTT; CDR3: CASSQGVGTLYSGELFF
size: NA; V: TRBV7-9; D: NA; J: TRBJ2-7; DNA: TGTGCCAGCAGCCCCGAGGACAGGGAAGCGGGGAAGCAGTACTTC; CDR3: CASSPEDREAGKQYF
size: many; V: TRBV10-3; D: TRBD1; J: TRBJ1-1; DNA: TGTGCCATCACTTCTGACAGGGAATTGGATGAAGCTTTCTTT; CDR3: CAITSDRELDEAFF
size: NA; V: TRBV9; D: TRBD1; J: TRBJ2-3; DNA: TGTGCCAGCAGCGCCACAGGGGGGCCCGGCACAGATACGCAGTATTTT; CDR3: CASSATGGPGTDTQYF
size: NA; V: TRBV19; D: TRBD1; J: TRBJ1-5; DNA: TGTGCCAGTACTTGGGCAGGGGGAGGCAGTCAGCCCCAGCATTTT; CDR3: CASTWAGGGSQPQHF
size: many; V: TRBV7-9; D: NA; J: TRBJ1-4; DNA: TGTGCCAGCAGTCCCAGCTCAAGGGCCGGGGAAAAACTGTTTTTT; CDR3: CASSPSSRAGEKLFF
size: NA; V: TRBV7-8; D: NA; J: TRBJ2-7; DNA: TGTGCCAGCAGCCTCGGGGTGGTGGCTGGGGTCAACGAGCAGTACTTC; CDR3: CASSLGVVAGVNEQYF